This T cell receptor beta chain was identified during a study of cytomegalovirus exposure and HLA in healthy donors. The table lists this clone with a count of one. No antigen is known for it. PCR was performed using 60 Vbeta and 13 Jbeta primers. Sequencing was performed with immunoSEQ multiplex PCR; in TCRdb, only in-frame clones are kept and a portion is missing. The sample lists 35,000 to 40,000 clones; around three fifths were seen once. Study-level points and caveats: Presence/absence analyses treated sequencing depth as roughly uniform across donors.

This clonotype originated in a man aged 45-60 years in good health and CMV-seropositive. The source material was PBMCs.

CDR3 sequence reads: CASSQAPLGGVTGELFF. Written as DNA, the CDR3 is TGCGCCAGCAGCCAAGCCCCCCTTGGGGGGGTCACCGGGGAGCTGTTTTTT. V and J are TRBV4-1 and TRBJ2-2; TRBD2 aligns across 7 bases. Germline CDR1 and CDR2: MGHRA and YSYEKL. V gave up 1 base and J gave up 4 bases; unmatched junction bases: 9. The CDR3 consists of 17 residues.